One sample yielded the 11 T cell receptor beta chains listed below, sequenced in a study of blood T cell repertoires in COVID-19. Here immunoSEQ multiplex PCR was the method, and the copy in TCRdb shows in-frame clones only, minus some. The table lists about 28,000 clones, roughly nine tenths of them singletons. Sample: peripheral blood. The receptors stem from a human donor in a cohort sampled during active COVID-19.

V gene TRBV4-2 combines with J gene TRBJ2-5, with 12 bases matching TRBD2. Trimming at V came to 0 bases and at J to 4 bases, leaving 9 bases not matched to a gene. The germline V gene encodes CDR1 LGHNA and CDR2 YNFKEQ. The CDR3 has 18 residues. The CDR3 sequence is CASSQEASGGALAETQYF. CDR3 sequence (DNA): TGTGCCAGCAGCCAAGAGGCTAGCGGGGGGGCGTTGGCAGAGACCCAGTACTTC.

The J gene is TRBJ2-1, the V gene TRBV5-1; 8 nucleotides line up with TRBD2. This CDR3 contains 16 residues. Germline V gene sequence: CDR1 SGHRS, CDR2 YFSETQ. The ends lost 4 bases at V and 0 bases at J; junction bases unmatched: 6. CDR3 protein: CASSSPGGASYNEQFF. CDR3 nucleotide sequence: TGCGCCAGCAGCAGCCCCGGGGGGGCCTCCTACAATGAGCAGTTCTTC.

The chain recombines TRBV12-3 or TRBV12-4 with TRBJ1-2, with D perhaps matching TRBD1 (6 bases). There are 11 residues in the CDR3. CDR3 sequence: CSTGVRYGYTF. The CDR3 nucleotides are TGTTCGACAGGAGTTCGCTATGGCTACACCTTC.

The CDR3 nucleotides read TGTGCCAGCAGCCAGGACTACGAGCAGTACTTC. This translates into CASSQDYEQYF. This chain joins TRBV6-4 and TRBJ2-7; D uncertain. The V gene's germline CDR1 is MRHNA and CDR2 SNTAGT. The V end was cut by 6 bases, the J end by 3 bases, with 6 bases between. The CDR3 has 11 amino acids.

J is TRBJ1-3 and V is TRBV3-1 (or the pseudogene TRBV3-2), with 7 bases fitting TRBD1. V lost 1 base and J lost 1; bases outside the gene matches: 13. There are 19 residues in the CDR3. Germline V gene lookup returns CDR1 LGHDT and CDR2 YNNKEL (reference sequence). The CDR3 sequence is CASSQGDSQTSFSGNTIYF. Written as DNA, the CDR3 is TGTGCCAGCAGCCAAGGGGACAGCCAAACATCCTTTTCTGGAAACACCATATATTTT.

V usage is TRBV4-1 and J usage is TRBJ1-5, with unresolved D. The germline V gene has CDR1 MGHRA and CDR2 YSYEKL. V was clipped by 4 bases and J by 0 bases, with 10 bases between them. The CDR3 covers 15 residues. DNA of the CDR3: TGCGCCAGCAGCCGCCCGGGATTTAGCAATCAGCCCCAGCATTTT. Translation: CASSRPGFSNQPQHF.

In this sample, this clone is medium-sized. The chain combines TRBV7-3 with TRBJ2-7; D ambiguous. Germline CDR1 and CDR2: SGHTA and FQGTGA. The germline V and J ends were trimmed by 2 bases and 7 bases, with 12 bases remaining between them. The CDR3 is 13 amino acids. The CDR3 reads CASSLRVAEEQYF. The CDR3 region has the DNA TGTGCCAGCAGCTTACGGGTAGCTGAGGAGCAGTACTTC. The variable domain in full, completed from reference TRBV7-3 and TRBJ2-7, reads GAGVSQTPSNKVTEKGKYVELRCDPISGHTALYWYRQSLGQGPEFLIYFQGTGAADDSGLPNDRFFAVRPEGSVSTLKIQRTERGDSAVYLCASSLRVAEEQYFGPGTRLTVT.

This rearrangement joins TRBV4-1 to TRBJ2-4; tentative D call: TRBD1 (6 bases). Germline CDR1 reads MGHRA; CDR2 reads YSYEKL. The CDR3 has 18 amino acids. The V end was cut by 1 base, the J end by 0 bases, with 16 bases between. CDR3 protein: CASSQVRRTVIAKNIQYF. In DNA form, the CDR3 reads TGCGCCAGCAGCCAAGTTCGCCGGACAGTAATAGCCAAAAACATTCAGTACTTC.

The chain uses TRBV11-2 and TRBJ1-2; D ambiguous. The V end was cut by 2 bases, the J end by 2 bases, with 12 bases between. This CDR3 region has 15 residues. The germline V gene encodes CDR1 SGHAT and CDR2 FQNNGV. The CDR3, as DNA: TGTGCCAGCAGCTTATCTCGGTCGGTAAACTATGGCTACACCTTC. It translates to CASSLSRSVNYGYTF. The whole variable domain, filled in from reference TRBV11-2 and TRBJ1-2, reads EAGVAQSPRYKIIEKRQSVAFWCNPISGHATLYWYQQILGQGPKLLIQFQNNGVVDDSQLPKDRFSAERLKGVDSTLKIQPAKLEDSAVYLCASSLSRSVNYGYTFGSGTRLTVV.

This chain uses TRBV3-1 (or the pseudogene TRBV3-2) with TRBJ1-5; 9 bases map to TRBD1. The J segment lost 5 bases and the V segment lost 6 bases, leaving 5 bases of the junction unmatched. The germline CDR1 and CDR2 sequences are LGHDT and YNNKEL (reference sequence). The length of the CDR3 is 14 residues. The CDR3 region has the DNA TGTGCCAGCAGACAGGGGGCGCGGGATCAGCCCCAGCATTTT. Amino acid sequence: CASRQGARDQPQHF.

CDR3 amino acids: CASAGTGGYEQYF. CDR3 bases: TGTGCCAGCGCAGGGACAGGGGGCTACGAGCAGTACTTC. The V gene is TRBV12-3 or TRBV12-4, the J gene TRBJ2-7; 11 bases line up with TRBD1. Trimming took 8 bases from V and 3 from J; bases not matched to a gene: 3. There are 13 residues in the CDR3.